The 10 T cell receptor beta chains reported below all come from one sample, sequenced in a study of T-cell reconstitution after alpha-beta-depleted transplantation in children. Unique molecular identifiers tagged the TCRbeta library. MiXCR was run by TCRdb on the PCR reads, yielding one entry per CDR3 protein. This table holds some 490,000 distinct CDR3 sequences, approximately 12% found once. The source material was PBMCs from the stem cell graft donor, sampled from the stem cell graft. The receptor source for this set is a human donor who donated a stem cell graft to a child with combined immunodeficiency.

The chain has TRBV20-1 and TRBJ2-4; D gene unclear. V was cut by 0 bases and J by 0 bases, with 9 bases left in between. The germline gives CDR1 DFQATT, CDR2 SNEGSKA (reference sequence). The CDR3 consists of 15 residues. CDR3 amino acids: CSAREEILAKNIQYF. CDR3 sequence (DNA): TGCAGTGCTAGAGAAGAGATCTTAGCCAAAAACATTCAGTACTTC.

CDR3 nucleotides: TGTGCCAGCAGTTCGGACCACACAGATACGCAGTATTTT. The encoded protein is CASSSDHTDTQYF. The rearrangement uses TRBV28 and TRBJ2-3; no clear D. V was trimmed by 4 bases and J by 2 bases, leaving 7 bases between them. This CDR3 is 13 amino acids long. CDR1 is MDHEN, CDR2 SYDVKM, per germline.

This clonotype showed up just a few times. The chain links TRBV20-1 to TRBJ2-1; D is unresolved. Germline values: CDR1 DFQATT, CDR2 SNEGSKA (reference sequence). The CDR3 extends over 15 amino acids. The germline V and J ends were trimmed by 0 bases and 10 bases, with 19 bases remaining between them. CDR3 sequence: CSARDRSHTEREQFF. The CDR3 DNA reads as TGCAGTGCTAGAGATCGGAGCCACACCGAGAGGGAGCAGTTCTTC.

This chain joins TRBV27 and TRBJ2-3; 10 nucleotides align to TRBD1. The CDR3 sequence is 16 residues long. V lost 5 bases, J lost 0 bases, and 5 bases stayed unmatched. In germline, CDR1 is MNHEY, CDR2 SMNVEV (reference sequence). CDR3: CASSEDRGTSTDTQYF. In DNA form, the CDR3 reads TGTGCCAGCAGTGAGGACAGGGGGACTAGCACAGATACGCAGTATTTT.

This clonotype appeared many times. This chain connects TRBV7-3 to TRBJ1-1; 11 nucleotides line up with TRBD1. V lost 7 bases, J lost 1 base, and 2 bases stayed unmatched. CDR1 SGHTA and CDR2 FQGTGA come from the germline V gene. This CDR3 spans 14 amino acids. This chain's CDR3 is CASKDRGQNTEAFF. The CDR3 region has the DNA TGTGCCAGCAAGGACAGGGGGCAGAACACTGAAGCTTTCTTT.

The V call is TRBV20-1, the J call TRBJ2-7, with a weak D call TRBD1 (5 bases). CDR1 is DFQATT, CDR2 SNEGSKA, per germline (reference sequence). V lost 2 bases and J 3 bases, leaving 14 bases between the germline ends. The CDR3 has 14 amino acids. The CDR3 region has the DNA TGCAGTGCTAGATCCTGGGGCGCTGGCTACGAGCAGTACTTC. It codes for CSARSWGAGYEQYF.

In its sample, this clonotype was seen many times. This chain joins TRBV6-1 and TRBJ1-1; TRBD1 agrees at 9 bases. With V trimmed by 4 bases and J by 1 base, 7 bases remained unmatched. Looked up from germline, CDR1 is MNHNS and CDR2 is SASEGT. The length of the CDR3 is 16 residues. The CDR3 DNA is TGTGCCAGCAGTGCACAGGGGGCTAGAGGGAACACTGAAGCTTTCTTT. It codes for CASSAQGARGNTEAFF.

This chain links TRBV7-6 with TRBJ2-2, with D perhaps TRBD1 (5 bases). There are 15 residues in the CDR3. Trimming removed 1 base at V and 4 bases at J, with 10 bases between. Germline V gene sequence: CDR1 SGHVS, CDR2 FNYEAQ. The CDR3 DNA is TGTGCCAGCAGCTTAGTAGGGGCTGTCACCGGGGAGCTGTTTTTT. Amino acids: CASSLVGAVTGELFF.

The sample holds a few counts of this clonotype. This sequence joins TRBV24-1 and TRBJ1-3; D call uncertain. The CDR3 spans 14 residues. Germline lookup yields CDR1 KGHDR and CDR2 SFDVKD. V was cut by 6 bases and J by 0 bases, with 8 bases left in between. The CDR3 nucleotides read TGTGCCACCAGTTCCCCCAGCTCTGGAAACACCATATATTTT. Its protein product is CATSSPSSGNTIYF.

This clonotype appeared a few times. The genes are TRBV7-2 and TRBJ2-2; D uncertain. The germline V and J ends were trimmed by 5 bases and 5 bases, with 18 bases remaining between them. The CDR3 runs to 16 residues. Per the germline V gene, CDR1 is SGHTA and CDR2 is FQGNSA. CDR3 DNA: TGTGCCAGCAGCCAGAAATCCGGCTACCCGACCGGGGAGCTGTTTTTT. It encodes CASSQKSGYPTGELFF.